Listed below are T cell receptor beta chains from one sample, sequenced in a study of blood T cell repertoires in COVID-19. Here immunoSEQ multiplex PCR was the method, and the copy in TCRdb shows in-frame clones only, minus some. The repertoire holds 100,000 or so clones, with more than 80% as singletons. The specimen sequenced was peripheral blood. The receptors originated from a human donor in a cohort sampled during active COVID-19. Both conserved end residues are part of each CDR3. A D gene is named only where the DNA matches it firmly. Not every row has a clone size; where given, it reads once, few, many or a size class.

V: TRBV24-1
D: TRBD1
J: TRBJ2-7
size: .
CDR3: CATSDYQGTGPSYEQYF
DNA: TGTGCCACCAGTGATTATCAAGGGACAGGTCCCTCCTACGAGCAGTACTTC

V: TRBV7-9
D: .
J: TRBJ1-6
size: .
CDR3: CASSPVSSSPLHF
DNA: TGTGCCAGCAGCCCAGTATCGTCTTCACCCCTCCACTTT

V: TRBV27
D: .
J: TRBJ2-7
size: .
CDR3: CASSPYAAGLSYEQYF
DNA: TGTGCCAGCAGTCCCTATGCCGCGGGGCTTTCCTACGAGCAGTACTTC

V: TRBV7-2
D: .
J: TRBJ1-2
size: .
CDR3: CASSIQMKQVYGYTF
DNA: TGTGCCAGCAGCATACAGATGAAACAGGTTTATGGCTACACCTTC

V: TRBV7-8
D: TRBD1
J: TRBJ1-5
size: .
CDR3: CASSSLGQGGNQPQHF
DNA: TGTGCCAGCAGCTCCCTGGGACAGGGAGGCAATCAGCCCCAGCATTTT

V: TRBV19
D: TRBD1
J: TRBJ2-7
size: few
CDR3: CASSMTGYEQYF
DNA: TGTGCCAGTAGTATGACAGGGTACGAGCAGTACTTC

V: TRBV15
D: .
J: TRBJ1-1
size: once
CDR3: CATSRARVTEAFF
DNA: TGTGCCACCAGCAGAGCCAGGGTGACTGAAGCTTTCTTT

V: TRBV28
D: .
J: TRBJ1-2
size: .
CDR3: CASSVSTGYGYTF
DNA: TGTGCCAGCTCGGTTTCCACAGGGTATGGCTACACCTTC

V: TRBV7-9
D: TRBD1
J: TRBJ1-1
size: .
CDR3: CASSLVTGDPEAFF
DNA: TGTGCCAGCAGCTTAGTTACAGGGGATCCTGAAGCTTTCTTT

V: TRBV2
D: .
J: TRBJ2-6
size: .
CDR3: CASSEAGSRGVLTF
DNA: TGTGCCAGCAGTGAAGCCGGGAGTAGAGGGGTCCTGACTTTC

V: TRBV4-3
D: TRBD1
J: TRBJ2-7
size: .
CDR3: CASSQRTGDEQYF
DNA: TGCGCCAGCAGCCAAAGGACAGGGGACGAGCAGTACTTC

V: TRBV5-5
D: .
J: TRBJ2-5
size: .
CDR3: CASSLRWGRQETQYF
DNA: TGTGCCAGCAGCTTGCGGTGGGGCAGGCAAGAGACCCAGTACTTC

V: TRBV5-1
D: .
J: TRBJ1-1
size: .
CDR3: CASSLAGVAPVGTEAFF
DNA: TGCGCCAGCAGCTTGGCAGGGGTCGCTCCGGTTGGGACTGAAGCTTTCTTT

V: TRBV13
D: TRBD1
J: TRBJ2-1
size: once
CDR3: CASSWSNRGPPSYNEQFF
DNA: TGTGCCAGCAGCTGGAGCAACAGGGGTCCCCCCTCCTACAATGAGCAGTTCTTC

V: TRBV7-9
D: .
J: TRBJ2-7
size: medium-sized
CDR3: CASSAPGNYEQYF
DNA: TGTGCCAGCAGTGCCCCCGGGAACTACGAGCAGTACTTC

V: TRBV27
D: .
J: TRBJ1-3
size: .
CDR3: CASSLSSRGTGNTIYF
DNA: TGTGCCAGCAGTTTATCGAGTAGGGGAACTGGAAACACCATATATTTT